This paragraph covers one T cell receptor (beta chain) sequence. No antigen is known for it. The input lacks base qualities; no much larger clone sits a single base away. The protocol used for the library was the immunoSEQ multiplex PCR assay. TCRdb holds this immuneACCESS table with in-frame rearrangements only. Some clones are missing; in checked studies, unresolved V genes explain under half, and the rest has no known cause. This sample is represented by 120,000 or so clones; over 75% of them were singletons. Around 3% of the sample lies in the top ten. The data belong to a study of control samples from healthy donors and cancer patients (TCRdb year 2020). The CDR3 has 15 amino acids, counting the end cysteine and phenylalanine. The DNA shown is the 45-base CDR3, in frame from base 1. The germline V gene (reference sequence) yields SEHNR for CDR1 and FQNEAQ for CDR2. Germline trimming: 5 bases from V, 8 bases from J; junction bases outside gene matches: 9.

The receptor was isolated from a man in his fifties or sixties in good health. The sample was blood. The V and J genes are TRBV7-9 and TRBJ1-2, and TRBD1 aligns with 12 junction nucleotides. The sequence in DNA is TGTGCCAGCAGCCTACCGGGACAGGGGGCGCGAGGCTACACCTTC. It translates to CASSLPGQGARGYTF.